This TCR beta chain was recovered during a study of shared clonotypes between healthy human individuals. Regarding this clone: The antigen is undetermined.

Naive CD8 cells were CD45RO-negative, positively selected for CCR7, excluding terminally differentiated effector memory CD45RA+ cells. Findings and caveats of the study: It was the non-shared clonotypes that had lower generation probabilities than clonotypes shared by all four donors.

The protocol was immunoSEQ multiplex PCR, while the TCRdb copy is restricted to in-frame clones and leaves out a portion. The table lists about 820,000 clones, 85% to 95% of them singletons, with 20% to 30% in the top ten. Source material: naive CD8+ T cells sorted from blood. This TCR was recovered from a young man in good health.

CDR3 DNA sequence: TGTGCCAGCAGCTCCTGGACAGGGCCCTACGAGCAGTACTTC. Translated: CASSSWTGPYEQYF. The chain recombines TRBV7-9 with TRBJ2-7; 8 nucleotides align to TRBD1. With V trimmed by 4 bases and J by 2 bases, 4 bases remained unmatched. This CDR3 has 14 residues. CDR1 is SEHNR and CDR2 is FQNEAQ in the germline V gene (reference sequence).